One sample yielded the 3 T cell receptor beta chains listed below, sequenced in a study of T-cell reconstitution after alpha-beta-depleted transplantation in children. Preparation of the TCRbeta library was carried out with unique molecular identifiers. A single record per CDR3 protein comes from TCRdb applying MiXCR to the PCR reads. The table includes about 830,000 distinct CDR3 sequences, roughly 15% detected once. This specimen consisted of PBMCs, mostly from graft donor cells, obtained 360 days after TCRalphabeta/CD19-depleted stem cell transplant. The source of these receptors is a male patient under 18 who had a stem cell transplant for acute lymphoblastic leukemia, so the T cells may come from the graft donor.

The gene calls are TRBV30 and TRBJ2-3; the D gene is possibly TRBD2 (6 bases). Trimming cost V 4 bases and J 2 bases, with 16 bases left between them. CDR1 is GTSNPN and CDR2 is SVGIG in the germline V gene (reference sequence). The CDR3 spans 15 residues. The CDR3 DNA reads TGTGCCTGGAATGGACTATTCGGAGACACAGATACGCAGTATTTT. It codes for CAWNGLFGDTDTQYF.

The rearrangement uses TRBV19 and TRBJ2-2; D is uncertain. V gave up 7 bases and J gave up 5 bases, with 11 bases separating them. The CDR3 covers 13 residues. The germline V gene has CDR1 LNHDA and CDR2 SQIVND (reference sequence). The CDR3 DNA reads TGTGCCAGTACGGGCGACGGGACCGGGGAGCTGTTTTTT. Its translation: CASTGDGTGELFF.

This clonotype was counted many times. This chain joins TRBV12-3 or TRBV12-4 and TRBJ2-1; no clear D gene. Trimming took off 3 bases at V and 9 bases at J, with 12 bases between the two ends. The CDR3 loop spans 13 amino acids. The CDR3 DNA reads TGTGCCAGCAGTTTGCGGTCCGTTGGTGAGCAGTTCTTC. It encodes CASSLRSVGEQFF.